This entry features one T cell receptor (beta chain) sequence. What it binds is not known. Donors were nominally healthy when sampled, though unrecorded immune exposures were likely. These data belong to a study of cytomegalovirus exposure and HLA in healthy donors. Study results and limitations: It was in a later analysis that TCR association rates were seen to vary by HLA locus, highest for DRB1 and lowest for HLA-C.

With 60 Vbeta and 13 Jbeta primers, the PCR was carried out. Generated by immunoSEQ multiplex PCR, the TCRdb table keeps only in-frame clones and is missing some. The table shows 36,000 or so clones, with 65% to 90% occurring only once. This sequence was found in a woman aged 18-29 years in good health and CMV-seronegative. Source material: PBMCs.

Here the CDR3 reads CASSSSVLGGSGANVLTF. Here the CDR3 DNA reads TGTGCCAGCAGCTCCTCCGTCCTCGGAGGCTCTGGGGCCAACGTCCTGACTTTC. The chain joins TRBV11-2 to TRBJ2-6; D is possibly TRBD2 (5 bases). This CDR3 contains 18 residues. Trimming cost V 4 bases and J 0 bases, with 16 bases left between them. CDR1 and CDR2 from the germline V gene are SGHAT and FQNNGV.